The 7 T cell receptor beta chains reported below all come from one sample, sequenced in a study of blood T cell repertoires in COVID-19. Here immunoSEQ multiplex PCR was the method, and the copy in TCRdb shows in-frame clones only, minus some. The profile shows about 140,000 clones, more than 75% of them singletons. The sequenced sample was peripheral blood. The receptors come from a human donor in a cohort sampled during active COVID-19.

V usage is TRBV5-1 and J usage is TRBJ1-4, with 7 bases that match TRBD1. The CDR3 contains 16 residues. Germline values: CDR1 SGHRS, CDR2 YFSETQ. Trimming took 4 bases from V and 0 from J; bases not matched to a gene: 6. CDR3 sequence: CASSPRGGTTNEKLFF. CDR3 bases: TGCGCCAGCAGCCCCAGAGGGGGCACAACTAATGAAAAACTGTTTTTT.

This chain connects TRBV3-1 (or the pseudogene TRBV3-2) to TRBJ2-7; 7 nucleotides match TRBD2. The V gene's germline CDR1 is LGHDT and CDR2 YNNKEL (reference sequence). CDR3 length: 13 residues. Trimming at V came to 6 bases and at J to 8 bases, leaving 10 bases not matched to a gene. Here the CDR3 DNA reads TGTGCCAGCAGGGATGGCGGGAGCCACCAGCAGTACTTC. It is translated as CASRDGGSHQQYF.

The chain employs TRBV10-2 and TRBJ2-7; possible D gene TRBD1, 5 bases. The CDR3 spans 13 residues. With 2 bases removed from V and 1 base from J, the gap between germline ends came to 6 bases. Germline V CDR1 and CDR2: WSHSY, SAAADI. The DNA for the CDR3 is TGCGCCAGCAGTGAGGACAGTTCCTACGAGCAGTACTTC. The encoded protein is CASSEDSSYEQYF.

The rearrangement links TRBV5-1 to TRBJ2-3, with 12 bases matching TRBD2. Germline assignment: CDR1 SGHRS and CDR2 YFSETQ. V lost 4 bases to trimming and J lost 4 bases; unmatched junction nucleotides: 10. The CDR3 length is 17 residues. The CDR3 region is CASSQTLAGGPPDTQYF. In DNA, the CDR3 is TGCGCCAGCAGCCAGACCCTAGCGGGGGGGCCCCCAGATACGCAGTATTTT.

The chain joins TRBV29-1 to TRBJ2-7, with 7 nucleotides matching TRBD1. Germline V gene sequence: CDR1 SQVTM, CDR2 ANQGSEA. The CDR3 contains 12 residues. J lost 1 base, V lost 7 bases, and 4 bases had no gene match. The DNA for the CDR3 is TGCAGCGCCCTGACAGGGTCCTACGAGCAGTACTTC. Translated: CSALTGSYEQYF.

This chain links TRBV7-9 with TRBJ2-7, with a possible D match to TRBD1 (6 bases). V dropped 2 bases and J dropped 3 bases, with 14 bases sitting between them. Per the germline V gene, CDR1 is SEHNR and CDR2 is FQNEAQ (reference sequence). The CDR3 totals 15 residues. The CDR3 nucleotides are TGTGCCAGCAGCTTATGGGGTCAGGGGAACTACGAGCAGTACTTC. Translation: CASSLWGQGNYEQYF.

This chain uses TRBV18 with TRBJ1-3, with D hard to call. V lost 2 bases and J 2 bases, leaving 10 bases between the germline ends. From germline, CDR1 is KGHSH and CDR2 LQKENI. This CDR3 spans 15 amino acids. The CDR3 sequence: CASSPYGEAGNTIYF. The CDR3 bases are TGTGCCAGCTCACCATACGGGGAGGCTGGAAACACCATATATTTT. Full variable domain (rest looked up from reference TRBV18 and TRBJ1-3): NAGVMQNPRHLVRRRGQEARLRCSPMKGHSHVYWYRQLPEEGLKFMVYLQKENIIDESGMPKERFSAEFPKEGPSILRIQQVVRGDSAAYFCASSPYGEAGNTIYFGEGSWLTVV.